Following are 10 T cell receptor beta chains from one sample sequenced in a study of cytomegalovirus exposure and HLA in healthy donors. The PCR used 60 Vbeta and 13 Jbeta primers. Sequencing was performed with immunoSEQ multiplex PCR; in TCRdb, only in-frame clones are kept and a portion is missing. The repertoire holds about 180,000 clones, with about four fifths as singletons. Sequenced material: PBMCs. Receptor source: a woman between 45 and 65 years old in good health and CMV-seronegative.

This chain connects TRBV13 to TRBJ2-7; 7 bases map to TRBD1. The CDR3 sequence is 13 residues long. Germline V gene lookup returns CDR1 PRHDT and CDR2 FYEKMQ (reference sequence). The ends lost 3 bases at V and 7 bases at J; junction bases unmatched: 6. The CDR3 DNA sequence: TGTGCCAGCAGCTTCGACAGGGCTGGGGAGCAGTACTTC. Translation: CASSFDRAGEQYF.

V gene TRBV19 combines with J gene TRBJ2-5; D uncertain. The germline V gene encodes CDR1 LNHDA and CDR2 SQIVND (reference sequence). The CDR3 length is 12 residues. The V end was cut by 3 bases, the J end by 1 base, with 3 bases between. The CDR3 coding sequence is TGTGCCAGTAGTATCGGCCAAGAGACCCAGTACTTC. It is translated as CASSIGQETQYF.

The V gene is TRBV5-1, the J gene TRBJ2-3; tentative D call: TRBD2 (7 bases). CDR3 size: 13 residues. Trimming shortened V by 7 bases and J by 4 bases, and 13 bases separated the two germline ends. Per the germline V gene, CDR1 is SGHRS and CDR2 is YFSETQ. CDR3 coding DNA: TGCGCCAGCGGGGGGGCGGGCGCAGATACGCAGTATTTT. Translation: CASGGAGADTQYF.

The chain recombines TRBV4-2 with TRBJ1-3; D is undetermined. CDR3 length: 17 amino acids. CDR1 is LGHNA, CDR2 YNFKEQ, per germline. V lost 4 bases and J lost 0, with 16 bases in between. The CDR3 protein is CASSPRAADLSGNTIYF. CDR3 coding DNA: TGTGCCAGCAGCCCGCGGGCAGCAGACCTCTCTGGAAACACCATATATTTT.

The rearrangement uses TRBV28 and TRBJ2-7; D is unclear. Germline CDR1 and CDR2: MDHEN and SYDVKM. The CDR3 extends over 14 amino acids. Trimming pared 3 bases from V and 3 bases from J, leaving 12 bases between. Here the CDR3 reads CASSLQQLYYEQYF. CDR3 sequence (DNA): TGTGCCAGCAGTTTGCAACAGCTTTACTACGAGCAGTACTTC.

This clone was picked up a small number of times. The genes are TRBV5-4 and TRBJ1-5; unclear D gene. Trimming removed 4 bases from V and 2 bases from J, with 10 bases in between. Germline assignment: CDR1 SGHNT and CDR2 YYREEE (reference sequence). The CDR3 is 14 residues long. CDR3 sequence reads: CASSVDGGNQPQHF. As DNA, the CDR3 is TGTGCCAGCAGCGTAGATGGTGGCAATCAGCCCCAGCATTTT.

The J gene is TRBJ2-1, the V gene TRBV19; possible D gene TRBD1, 5 bases. V shed 4 bases and J shed 9 bases, with 13 bases lying between them. The CDR3 has 13 amino acids. CDR1 and CDR2 (germline): LNHDA, SQIVND (reference sequence). The DNA of the CDR3 is TGTGCCAGTAGTACGCGACAGTCAGCTGAGCAGTTCTTC. It encodes CASSTRQSAEQFF. Drawing the rest from reference TRBV19 and TRBJ2-1, the complete variable domain is DGGITQSPKYLFRKEGQNVTLSCEQNLNHDAMYWYRQDPGQGLRLIYYSQIVNDFQKGDIAEGYSVSREKKESFPLTVTSAQKNPTAFYLCASSTRQSAEQFFGPGTRLTVL.

This chain uses TRBV6-1 with TRBJ2-7; 8 bases are shared with TRBD2. V trimming: 11 bases; J trimming: 3 bases; junction bases outside the gene matches: 9. The CDR3 has 13 residues. CDR1 is MNHNS and CDR2 is SASEGT in the germline V gene. Written as DNA, the CDR3 is TGTGCCGGCACGGCGGGGGGAGGCTACGAGCAGTACTTC. Its translation: CAGTAGGGYEQYF.

The chain links TRBV6-5 to TRBJ1-2; D is unclear. In germline, CDR1 is MNHEY, CDR2 SVGAGI. Trimming stripped 5 bases from V and 6 bases from J, with 10 bases between. The length of the CDR3 is 12 residues. The CDR3 loop is CASSTRDHGYTF. CDR3 nucleotides: TGTGCCAGCAGTACCCGAGATCATGGCTACACCTTC.

V gene TRBV6-5 combines with J gene TRBJ1-5, with D tentatively TRBD1 (5 bases). The CDR3 loop spans 15 amino acids. Trimming took 6 bases from V and 6 from J, leaving 18 bases between them. Germline lookup yields CDR1 MNHEY and CDR2 SVGAGI. In nucleotides, the CDR3 is TGTGCCAGCAGCGCCGCCCCGGGGGGTGGTCAGCCCCAGCATTTT. It is translated as CASSAAPGGGQPQHF.